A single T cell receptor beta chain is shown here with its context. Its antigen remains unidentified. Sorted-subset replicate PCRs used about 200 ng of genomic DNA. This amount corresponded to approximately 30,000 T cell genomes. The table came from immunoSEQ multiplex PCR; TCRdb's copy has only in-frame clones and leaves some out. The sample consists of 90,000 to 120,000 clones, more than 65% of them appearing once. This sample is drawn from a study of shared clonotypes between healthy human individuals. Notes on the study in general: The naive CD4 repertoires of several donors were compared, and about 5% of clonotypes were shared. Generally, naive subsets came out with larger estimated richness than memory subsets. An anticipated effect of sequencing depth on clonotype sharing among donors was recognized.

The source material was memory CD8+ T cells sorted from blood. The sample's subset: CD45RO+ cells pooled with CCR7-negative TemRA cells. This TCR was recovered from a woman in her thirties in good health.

CDR3 loop: CASSSRLAGVANTGELFF. The CDR3 region has the DNA TGTGCCAGCAGCTCAAGACTAGCGGGAGTCGCGAACACCGGGGAGCTGTTTTTT. The rearrangement links TRBV7-8 to TRBJ2-2, with 12 bases aligning to TRBD2. J lost 0 bases, V lost 4 bases, and 6 bases had no gene match. The CDR3 runs 18 residues. Germline CDR1 is SGHVS and CDR2 is FQNEAQ.